One and the same sample provided the 18 T cell receptor beta chains below, sequenced in a study of cytomegalovirus exposure and HLA in healthy donors. Use of 60 Vbeta and 13 Jbeta primers characterized the PCR. Generated by immunoSEQ multiplex PCR, the TCRdb table keeps only in-frame clones and is missing some. Counted here are 210,000 or so clones, approximately 83% occurring once; the ten biggest clones make up more than 0.6%. Sequenced input: PBMCs. These receptors were taken from a boy aged 2 to 10 in good health and CMV-seronegative.

The rearrangement joins TRBV12-5 to TRBJ2-1; 8 nucleotides match TRBD2. J was trimmed by 8 bases and V by 2 bases; bases with no gene match: 11. The CDR3 contains 16 residues. CDR1 and CDR2 from the germline V gene are LGHNT and FRNRAP. The CDR3 sequence is CASGLTGGSRYDEQFF. The CDR3 nucleotides read TGTGCTAGTGGTTTGACGGGAGGGAGCCGTTACGATGAGCAGTTCTTC. Full variable domain (rest looked up from reference TRBV12-5 and TRBJ2-1): DARVTQTPRHKVTEMGQEVTMRCQPILGHNTVFWYRQTMMQGLELLAYFRNRAPLDDSGMPKDRFSAEMPDATLATLKIQPSEPRDSAVYFCASGLTGGSRYDEQFFGPGTRLTVL.

V and J are TRBV19 and TRBJ1-1, with unresolved D. CDR3 size: 13 residues. Germline V gives CDR1 LNHDA, CDR2 SQIVND (reference sequence). Trimming removed 2 bases at V and 0 bases at J, with 4 bases between. The CDR3 region has the DNA TGTGCCAGTAGTATACAAATGAACACTGAAGCTTTCTTT. Translated: CASSIQMNTEAFF. The variable domain in full, completed from reference TRBV19 and TRBJ1-1, reads DGGITQSPKYLFRKEGQNVTLSCEQNLNHDAMYWYRQDPGQGLRLIYYSQIVNDFQKGDIAEGYSVSREKKESFPLTVTSAQKNPTAFYLCASSIQMNTEAFFGQGTRLTVV.

In its sample, this clone was seen a few times. The rearrangement joins TRBV9 to TRBJ2-7; D is perhaps TRBD1 (6 bases). Germline assignment: CDR1 SGDLS and CDR2 YYNGEE. V lost 0 bases and J lost 6, with 13 bases in between. CDR3 length equals 14 residues. CDR3 loop: CASSVETGSSEQYF. CDR3 nucleotide sequence: TGTGCCAGCAGCGTAGAAACAGGGAGCTCCGAGCAGTACTTC.

About this clone itself: At the DNA level, this CDR3 is encoded by other sequences in the same sample as well. CDR3 sequence reads: CASSLDRETQYF. CDR3 DNA sequence: TGCGCCAGCAGCCTAGATCGGGAGACCCAGTACTTC. The J gene is TRBJ2-5, the V gene TRBV5-1; D is unclear. CDR1 is SGHRS, CDR2 YFSETQ, per germline. V was clipped by 4 bases and J by 5 bases, with 9 bases between them. There are 12 residues in the CDR3.

The gene calls are TRBV11-2 and TRBJ1-2; 8 nucleotides match TRBD1. CDR3 size: 15 residues. Germline values: CDR1 SGHAT, CDR2 FQNNGV. With 5 bases clipped from V and 4 bases from J, the junction kept 9 bases outside the gene matches. The CDR3 loop is CASSQSQGASYGYTF. The CDR3 bases are TGTGCCAGCAGCCAATCCCAGGGGGCTAGCTATGGCTACACCTTC. The variable domain in full, completed from reference TRBV11-2 and TRBJ1-2, reads EAGVAQSPRYKIIEKRQSVAFWCNPISGHATLYWYQQILGQGPKLLIQFQNNGVVDDSQLPKDRFSAERLKGVDSTLKIQPAKLEDSAVYLCASSQSQGASYGYTFGSGTRLTVV.

CDR3 amino acids: CSVVEQGKITEAFF. In nucleotides, the CDR3 is TGCAGCGTTGTTGAACAGGGTAAGATCACTGAAGCTTTCTTT. The V call is TRBV29-1, the J call TRBJ1-1; D is perhaps TRBD1 (6 bases). CDR1 is SQVTM and CDR2 is ANQGSEA in the germline V gene. The CDR3 totals 14 residues. V gave up 4 bases and J gave up 4 bases, with 16 bases separating them. Supplemented by reference TRBV29-1 and TRBJ1-1, the full variable domain reads SAVISQKPSRDICQRGTSLTIQCQVDSQVTMMFWYRQQPGQSLTLIATANQGSEATYESGFVIDKFPISRPNLTFSTLTVSNMSPEDSSIYLCSVVEQGKITEAFFGQGTRLTVV.

V and J are TRBV6-5 and TRBJ2-7, with 7 nucleotides matching TRBD2. This CDR3 is built from 15 residues. The V gene end was trimmed by 4 bases and the J gene end by 3 bases; junction bases not matched to a gene: 9. CDR1 and CDR2 from the germline V gene are MNHEY and SVGAGI. CDR3 loop: CASSSVSGAYYEQYF. As DNA, the CDR3 is TGTGCCAGCAGTTCCGTAAGCGGGGCCTACTACGAGCAGTACTTC.

This chain connects TRBV19 to TRBJ2-5, with 8 bases aligning to TRBD2. The J call may be wrong; the DNA end is better matched by TRBJ2-7. The CDR3 consists of 14 residues. The germline gives CDR1 LNHDA, CDR2 SQIVND (reference sequence). The CDR3 DNA follows: TGTGCCAGTAGTATCGGGACTAGTTTGGACGAGCAGTACTTC. Translated, it gives CASSIGTSLDEQYF.

In DNA form, the CDR3 reads TGTGCCAGCAGTGAAGCCTTGGTCGGTCTATCACCCCAGTACTTC. Translated: CASSEALVGLSPQYF. The chain has TRBV6-1 and TRBJ2-5; D unresolved. Deletions cut 0 bases from V and 9 bases from J, with 17 bases between. Germline lookup yields CDR1 MNHNS and CDR2 SASEGT. CDR3 length: 15 amino acids.

The V gene is TRBV12-5, the J gene TRBJ2-7; D perhaps matches TRBD1 (6 bases). This CDR3 is built from 15 residues. Germline CDR1 is LGHNT and CDR2 is FRNRAP. V lost 1 base and J lost 1, with 11 bases in between. The CDR3: CASGLGLRGSYEQYF. The CDR3 DNA reads TGTGCTAGTGGTTTGGGACTCAGGGGTTCCTACGAGCAGTACTTC.

The chain recombines TRBV6-5 with TRBJ2-3, with 13 bases lining up with TRBD2. Germline values: CDR1 MNHEY, CDR2 SVGAGI. The CDR3 has 15 residues. Trimming cost V 8 bases and J 6 bases; bases outside gene matches: 8. CDR3 DNA sequence: TGTGCCAGCGGCACACTAGCGGGGGGGTGGGATACGCAGTATTTT. It translates to CASGTLAGGWDTQYF.

CDR3 residues: CASSPLPAATYNSPLHF. DNA of the CDR3: TGTGCCAGCTCACCACTGCCGGCGGCGACCTATAATTCACCCCTCCACTTT. The chain has TRBV18 and TRBJ1-6; D gene ambiguous. Germline loops: CDR1 KGHSH, CDR2 LQKENI. The length of the CDR3 is 17 residues. V shed 1 base and J shed 2 bases, with 12 bases lying between them.

Concerning this clone: Other DNA variants within this sample encode the same CDR3. V gene TRBV19 combines with J gene TRBJ1-5, with D unclear. The CDR3 totals 15 residues. The germline V gene encodes CDR1 LNHDA and CDR2 SQIVND (reference sequence). The V end lost 1 base, the J end lost 1 base, and 8 bases lay between the germline ends. The CDR3 DNA follows: TGTGCCAGTAGTATAGGAGGTCGCAGCAATCAGCCCCAGCATTTT. Translated, it gives CASSIGGRSNQPQHF. The whole variable domain, filled in from reference TRBV19 and TRBJ1-5, reads DGGITQSPKYLFRKEGQNVTLSCEQNLNHDAMYWYRQDPGQGLRLIYYSQIVNDFQKGDIAEGYSVSREKKESFPLTVTSAQKNPTAFYLCASSIGGRSNQPQHFGDGTRLSIL.

The genes are TRBV6-5 and TRBJ2-3; D is perhaps TRBD1 (6 bases). CDR1 is MNHEY and CDR2 is SVGAGI in the germline V gene. The CDR3 runs to 14 residues. Trimming pared 2 bases from V and 6 bases from J, leaving 12 bases between. The CDR3 sequence is CASSYTNREDTQYF. CDR3 nucleotide sequence: TGTGCCAGCAGTTACACGAACAGGGAGGATACGCAGTATTTT.

Details on this clone: An end of the junction differs from the germline gene, which may be a read error. V is TRBV14 and J is TRBJ1-1; D gene ambiguous. Germline CDR1 SGHDN, CDR2 FVKESK. This CDR3 spans 13 amino acids. The CDR3 sequence: CAGSQLGSTEAFF. In DNA, the CDR3 is TGTGCCGGCAGCCAGTTGGGGAGCACTGAAGCTTTCTTT.

This clone is a singleton in its sample. The gene calls are TRBV9 and TRBJ2-7; 7 positions agree with TRBD2. Germline V gene data show CDR1 as SGDLS and CDR2 as YYNGEE. V lost 0 bases, J lost 7 bases, and 4 bases stayed unmatched. This CDR3 is built from 13 residues. In DNA form, the CDR3 reads TGTGCCAGCAGCGTAGAATGGGGGGGGGAGCAGTACTTC. This sequence encodes CASSVEWGGEQYF.

This clone was observed a handful of times. The chain joins TRBV5-6 to TRBJ2-1; D not certain. Germline-derived CDR1 and CDR2 are SGHDT and YYEEEE. The length of the CDR3 is 13 residues. V was clipped by 0 bases and J by 4 bases, with 5 bases between them. The CDR3 loop reads CASSLVVYNEQFF. CDR3 nucleotides: TGTGCCAGCAGCTTGGTAGTGTACAATGAGCAGTTCTTC. Filled out from reference TRBV5-6 and TRBJ2-1, the complete variable domain reads DAGVTQSPTHLIKTRGQQVTLRCSPKSGHDTVSWYQQALGQGPQFIFQYYEEEERQRGNFPDRFSGHQFPNYSSELNVNALLLGDSALYLCASSLVVYNEQFFGPGTRLTVL.

The chain uses TRBV19 and TRBJ2-3; TRBD1 aligns across 9 bases. The CDR3 runs 15 residues. The ends lost 5 bases at V and 7 bases at J; junction bases unmatched: 10. In germline, CDR1 is LNHDA, CDR2 SQIVND (reference sequence). Here the CDR3 DNA reads TGTGCCAGTAGTTCCCTCCGGGACAGGGAGTATACGCAGTATTTT. This sequence encodes CASSSLRDREYTQYF.